One and the same sample provided the 18 T cell receptor beta chains below, sequenced in a study of blood T cell repertoires in COVID-19. TCRdb keeps only in-frame clones here, not all; method: immunoSEQ multiplex PCR. The sample has 200,000 to 250,000 clones; more than 80% are singletons. Material for sequencing was PBMCs or T cells enriched from blood (not recorded which). These receptors all come from a woman aged 35 to 49 with acute COVID-19.

The V call is TRBV5-1, the J call TRBJ1-2; 7 bases fit TRBD1. This CDR3 spans 14 amino acids. From germline, CDR1 is SGHRS and CDR2 YFSETQ. The junction had 4 bases not matched to a gene; V was cut back by 4 bases and J by 1 base. In nucleotides, the CDR3 is TGCGCCAGCAGCCCCGGGACAGTTAACTATGGCTACACCTTC. It encodes CASSPGTVNYGYTF.

V usage is TRBV4-2 and J usage is TRBJ2-1, with TRBD1 identical over 7 bases. CDR1 is LGHNA and CDR2 is YNFKEQ in the germline V gene. There are 17 residues in the CDR3. With V trimmed by 0 bases and J by 0 bases, 5 bases remained unmatched. CDR3 region: CASSQDRGRTSYNEQFF. CDR3 bases: TGTGCCAGCAGCCAAGATAGGGGGCGGACCTCCTACAATGAGCAGTTCTTC.

The chain has TRBV4-1 and TRBJ2-5; the D is unclear. Germline V CDR1 and CDR2: MGHRA, YSYEKL. V gave up 1 base and J gave up 3 bases, with 9 bases separating them. CDR3 size: 14 residues. CDR3 amino acids: CASSQVWAKETQYF. For the CDR3, the DNA is TGCGCCAGCAGCCAAGTTTGGGCAAAAGAGACCCAGTACTTC.

The chain combines TRBV18 with TRBJ1-6; D call uncertain. Germline CDR1 KGHSH, CDR2 LQKENI. The CDR3 length is 17 residues. Trimming removed 3 bases from V and 7 bases from J, with 19 bases in between. The CDR3 spells CASSPQRSQVPNSPLHF. DNA for the CDR3: TGTGCCAGCTCACCCCAACGGAGTCAAGTTCCCAATTCACCCCTCCACTTT.

J is TRBJ1-1 and V is TRBV3-1 (or the pseudogene TRBV3-2); D remains ambiguous. The length of the CDR3 is 16 residues. CDR1 and CDR2 from the germline V gene are LGHDT and YNNKEL (reference sequence). Deletions cut 0 bases from V and 6 bases from J, with 17 bases between. The CDR3 is CASSQELADYLPEAFF. The CDR3 DNA reads as TGTGCCAGCAGCCAAGAATTAGCAGATTACCTTCCTGAAGCTTTCTTT.

This chain joins TRBV5-1 and TRBJ2-5, with TRBD1 matching 9 bases. Germline V lookup: CDR1 SGHRS, CDR2 YFSETQ. V was clipped by 4 bases and J by 5 bases; unmatched bases: 3. CDR3 size: 13 residues. CDR3 nucleotide sequence: TGCGCCAGCAGCCCGGACAGGGGTGAGACCCAGTACTTC. As protein: CASSPDRGETQYF.

This sequence joins TRBV7-3 and TRBJ1-6; no clear D gene. Germline CDR1 is SGHTA and CDR2 is FQGTGA. The CDR3 has 14 amino acids. V lost 1 base and J lost 7, with 8 bases in between. This CDR3 reads CASSLNTLNSPLHF. In nucleotides, the CDR3 is TGTGCCAGCAGCTTAAACACCTTAAATTCACCCCTCCACTTT.

V is TRBV11-2 and J is TRBJ1-1, with D perhaps matching TRBD1 (6 bases). CDR1 is SGHAT, CDR2 FQNNGV, per germline. Deletions cut 1 base from V and 5 bases from J, with 11 bases between. The CDR3 covers 14 residues. The CDR3 DNA reads TGTGCCAGCAGCTTAGCTGGGGGCGCGACTGAAGCTTTCTTT. Protein product: CASSLAGGATEAFF.

This chain links TRBV12-3 or TRBV12-4 with TRBJ2-4, with a possible D match to TRBD1 (6 bases). The CDR3 is 13 amino acids. V dropped 7 bases and J dropped 5 bases, with 12 bases sitting between them. The chain's CDR3 is CASMRGYENIQYF. In DNA form, the CDR3 reads TGTGCCAGCATGAGGGGGTACGAAAACATTCAGTACTTC.

The rearrangement links TRBV6-5 to TRBJ1-2, with 11 nucleotides matching TRBD1. The V gene's germline CDR1 is MNHEY and CDR2 SVGAGI. The CDR3 is made up of 15 amino acids. V trimming: 0 bases; J trimming: 8 bases; junction bases outside the gene matches: 5. This CDR3 reads CASSYSDRGRGGYTF. DNA for the CDR3: TGTGCCAGCAGTTACTCGGACAGGGGGCGTGGAGGCTACACCTTC.

This chain joins TRBV30 and TRBJ1-1; weak D call: TRBD1 (5 bases). Germline V gene lookup returns CDR1 GTSNPN and CDR2 SVGIG (reference sequence). V was clipped by 1 base and J by 4 bases, with 7 bases between them. This CDR3 region has 12 residues. The CDR3 coding sequence is TGTGCCTGGAGTGGACAGACCACTGAAGCTTTCTTT. This gives the protein CAWSGQTTEAFF. Filled out from reference TRBV30 and TRBJ1-1, the complete variable domain reads SQTIHQWPATLVQPVGSPLSLECTVEGTSNPNLYWYRQAAGRGLQLLFYSVGIGQISSEVPQNLSASRPQDRQFILSSKKLLLSDSGFYLCAWSGQTTEAFFGQGTRLTVV.

V is TRBV15 and J is TRBJ1-2, with TRBD1 as a possible D gene (5 bases). This CDR3 contains 13 residues. V lost 3 bases and J 7 bases, leaving 12 bases between the germline ends. Germline loops: CDR1 LNHNV, CDR2 YYDKDF (reference sequence). The DNA of the CDR3 is TGTGCCACCAGCAGCCGCCGGACAAGTGGCTACACCTTC. It is translated as CATSSRRTSGYTF.

The genes are TRBV15 and TRBJ2-2; tentative D call: TRBD1 (5 bases). Per germline, CDR1 LNHNV and CDR2 YYDKDF (reference sequence). V was pared by 2 bases and J by 0 bases, with 7 bases between. The CDR3 totals 15 residues. CDR3 DNA: TGTGCCACCAGCAGACAGGGATCGAACACCGGGGAGCTGTTTTTT. Its translation: CATSRQGSNTGELFF. The full variable domain, in which reference TRBV15 and TRBJ2-2 provide the parts outside the CDR3, is DAMVIQNPRYQVTQFGKPVTLSCSQTLNHNVMYWYQQKSSQAPKLLFHYYDKDFNNEADTPDNFQSRRPNTSFCFLDIRSPGLGDTAMYLCATSRQGSNTGELFFGEGSRLTVL.

This sequence joins TRBV15 and TRBJ2-5; possible D gene TRBD2, 5 bases. Germline loops: CDR1 LNHNV, CDR2 YYDKDF (reference sequence). V was clipped by 0 bases and J by 5 bases, with 13 bases between them. The CDR3 consists of 15 residues. The CDR3 DNA reads as TGTGCCACCAGCAGAGATAGTGAGGGATGGGAGACCCAGTACTTC. Its protein product is CATSRDSEGWETQYF.

Only one count was recorded for this clone. The V gene is TRBV19, the J gene TRBJ2-1; 10 nucleotides align to TRBD2. V lost 5 bases to trimming and J lost 3 bases; unmatched junction nucleotides: 4. CDR3 size: 15 residues. Germline CDR1 LNHDA, CDR2 SQIVND (reference sequence). The CDR3 reads CASSRAGGVYNEQFF. The CDR3 bases are TGTGCCAGTAGTCGAGCGGGGGGGGTCTACAATGAGCAGTTCTTC.

V gene TRBV7-3 combines with J gene TRBJ2-2; possibly TRBD1 for D (6 bases). Germline V gene lookup returns CDR1 SGHTA and CDR2 FQGTGA. This CDR3 region has 18 residues. The V end lost 0 bases, the J end lost 4 bases, and 18 bases lay between the germline ends. The CDR3 region is CASSLTLRLGAPTGELFF. DNA for the CDR3: TGTGCCAGCAGCTTAACGTTAAGGCTGGGGGCTCCCACCGGGGAGCTGTTTTTT.

The V call is TRBV9, the J call TRBJ1-3; D is unresolved. The V gene's germline CDR1 is SGDLS and CDR2 YYNGEE. This CDR3 region has 13 residues. The V and J ends lost 3 bases and 4 bases respectively, with 8 bases between them. Here the CDR3 DNA reads TGTGCCAGCAGCGCCCCGGTCGGAAACACCATATATTTT. It codes for CASSAPVGNTIYF. Full variable domain (rest looked up from reference TRBV9 and TRBJ1-3): DSGVTQTPKHLITATGQRVTLRCSPRSGDLSVYWYQQSLDQGLQFLIQYYNGEERAKGNILERFSAQQFPDLHSELNLSSLELGDSALYFCASSAPVGNTIYFGEGSWLTVV.

The gene calls are TRBV19 and TRBJ2-2; D might be TRBD2 (6 bases). The V gene lost 3 bases and the J gene lost 8 bases, with 16 bases spanning the gap. The CDR3 loop spans 15 amino acids. CDR1 is LNHDA, CDR2 SQIVND, per germline (reference sequence). The CDR3: CASSIPGLARGELFF. CDR3 nucleotide sequence: TGTGCCAGTAGTATTCCGGGACTCGCCCGGGGGGAGCTGTTTTTT.